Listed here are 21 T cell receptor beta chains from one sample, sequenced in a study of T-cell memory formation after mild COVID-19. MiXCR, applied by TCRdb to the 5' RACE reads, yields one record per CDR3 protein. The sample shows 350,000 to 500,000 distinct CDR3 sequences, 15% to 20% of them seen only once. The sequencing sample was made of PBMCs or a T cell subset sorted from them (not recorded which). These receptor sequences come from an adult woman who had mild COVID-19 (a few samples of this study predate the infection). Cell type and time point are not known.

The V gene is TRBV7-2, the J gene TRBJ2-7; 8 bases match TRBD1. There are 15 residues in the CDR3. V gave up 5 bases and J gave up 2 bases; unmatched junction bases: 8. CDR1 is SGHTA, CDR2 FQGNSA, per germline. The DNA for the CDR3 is TGTGCCAGCAGCCGACCCGACAGGGGAACCTACGAGCAGTACTTC. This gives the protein CASSRPDRGTYEQYF. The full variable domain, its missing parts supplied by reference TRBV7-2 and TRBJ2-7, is GAGVSQSPSNKVTEKGKDVELRCDPISGHTALYWYRQSLGQGLEFLIYFQGNSAPDKSGLPSDRFSAERTGGSVSTLTIQRTQQEDSAVYLCASSRPDRGTYEQYFGPGTRLTVT.

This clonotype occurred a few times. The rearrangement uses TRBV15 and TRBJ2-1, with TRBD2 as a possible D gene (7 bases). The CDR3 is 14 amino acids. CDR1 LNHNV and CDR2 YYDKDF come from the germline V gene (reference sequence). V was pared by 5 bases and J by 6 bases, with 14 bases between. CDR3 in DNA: TGTGCCACCAGCGAACGGGGGGCAACCAATGAGCAGTTCTTC. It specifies CATSERGATNEQFF.

In DNA, the CDR3 is TGTGCCAGCAGCTCAGGGGGGGGGCAGTTCTTC. Its translation: CASSSGGGQFF. The rearrangement uses TRBV3-1 and TRBJ2-1; D may correspond to TRBD1 or TRBD2 (7 bases each). V was shortened by 5 bases and J by 12 bases, with 11 bases between the two germline ends. Germline-derived CDR1 and CDR2 are LGHDT and YNNKEL (reference sequence). The CDR3 sequence is 11 residues long.

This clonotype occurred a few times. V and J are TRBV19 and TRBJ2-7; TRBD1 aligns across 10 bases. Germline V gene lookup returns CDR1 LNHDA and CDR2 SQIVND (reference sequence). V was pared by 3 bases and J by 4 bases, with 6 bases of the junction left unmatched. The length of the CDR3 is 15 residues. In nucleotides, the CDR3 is TGTGCCAGTAGTATCGCCGGGACAGGGGCGTACGAGCAGTACTTC. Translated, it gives CASSIAGTGAYEQYF.

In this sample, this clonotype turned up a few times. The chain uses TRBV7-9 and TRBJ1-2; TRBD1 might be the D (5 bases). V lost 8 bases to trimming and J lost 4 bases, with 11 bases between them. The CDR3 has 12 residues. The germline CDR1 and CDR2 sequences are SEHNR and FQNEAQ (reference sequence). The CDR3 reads CASAMGPYGYTF. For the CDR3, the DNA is TGTGCCAGCGCCATGGGGCCCTATGGCTACACCTTC.

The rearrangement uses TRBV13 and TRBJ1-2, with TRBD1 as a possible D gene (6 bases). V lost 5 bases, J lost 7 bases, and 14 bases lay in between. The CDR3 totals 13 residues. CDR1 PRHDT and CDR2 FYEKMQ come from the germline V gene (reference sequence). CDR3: CASSHQQGAGYTF. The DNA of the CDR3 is TGTGCCAGCAGCCACCAACAGGGTGCTGGCTACACCTTC.

In nucleotides, the CDR3 is TGTGCCAGCAGTTACAGCTGGGAGTCCTACGAGCAGTACTTC. Residues: CASSYSWESYEQYF. The chain is built from TRBV6-2 or TRBV6-3 and TRBJ2-7, with D possibly TRBD2 on 5 matching bases. CDR3 size: 14 residues. Per the germline V gene, CDR1 is MNHEY and CDR2 is SVGEGT. Trimming shortened V by 2 bases and J by 1 base, and 9 bases separated the two germline ends.

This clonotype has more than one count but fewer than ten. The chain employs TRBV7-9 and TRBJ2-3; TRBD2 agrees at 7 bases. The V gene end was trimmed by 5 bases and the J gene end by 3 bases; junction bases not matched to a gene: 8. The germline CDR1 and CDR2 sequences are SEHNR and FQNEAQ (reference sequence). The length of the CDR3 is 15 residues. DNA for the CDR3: TGTGCCAGCAGCGGGAGGGCCGGCACGACAGATACGCAGTATTTT. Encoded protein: CASSGRAGTTDTQYF.

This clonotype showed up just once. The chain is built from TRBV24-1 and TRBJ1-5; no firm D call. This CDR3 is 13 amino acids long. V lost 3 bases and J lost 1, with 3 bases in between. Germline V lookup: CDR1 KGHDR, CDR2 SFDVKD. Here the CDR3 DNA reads TGTGCCACCAGTGATATAAGCAATCAGCCCCAGCATTTT. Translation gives CATSDISNQPQHF.

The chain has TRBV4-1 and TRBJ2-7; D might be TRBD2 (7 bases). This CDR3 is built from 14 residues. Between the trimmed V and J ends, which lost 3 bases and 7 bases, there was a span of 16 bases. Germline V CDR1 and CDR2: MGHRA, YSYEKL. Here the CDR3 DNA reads TGCGCCAGCAGCCAGCCCCGGGGGGCGTCGGAGCAGTACTTC. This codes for CASSQPRGASEQYF.

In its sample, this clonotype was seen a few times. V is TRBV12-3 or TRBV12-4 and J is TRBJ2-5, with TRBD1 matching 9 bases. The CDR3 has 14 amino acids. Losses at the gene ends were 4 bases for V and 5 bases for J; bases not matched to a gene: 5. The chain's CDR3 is CASSWTGVFETQYF. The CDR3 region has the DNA TGTGCCAGCAGTTGGACAGGGGTGTTTGAGACCCAGTACTTC.

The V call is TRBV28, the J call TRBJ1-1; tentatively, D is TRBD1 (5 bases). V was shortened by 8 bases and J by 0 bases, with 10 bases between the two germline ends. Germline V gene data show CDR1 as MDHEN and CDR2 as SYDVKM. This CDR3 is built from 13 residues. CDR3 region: CASLGLLNTEAFF. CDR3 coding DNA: TGTGCCAGCCTGGGACTGCTGAACACTGAAGCTTTCTTT.

CDR3 DNA sequence: TGTGCCAGCAGTGTCCTCGCCGGACAGAATTTCCCCCTCCACTTT. It is translated as CASSVLAGQNFPLHF. The chain has TRBV27 and TRBJ1-6; a possible D gene is TRBD1 (6 bases). The length of the CDR3 is 15 residues. Germline loops: CDR1 MNHEY, CDR2 SMNVEV (reference sequence). The V end was cut by 5 bases, the J end by 13 bases, with 21 bases between.

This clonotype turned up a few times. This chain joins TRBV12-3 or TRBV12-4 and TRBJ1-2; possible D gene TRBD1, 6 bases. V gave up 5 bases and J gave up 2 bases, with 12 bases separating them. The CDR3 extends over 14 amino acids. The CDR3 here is CASSMGQINYGYTF. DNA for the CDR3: TGTGCCAGCAGTATGGGACAAATAAACTATGGCTACACCTTC.

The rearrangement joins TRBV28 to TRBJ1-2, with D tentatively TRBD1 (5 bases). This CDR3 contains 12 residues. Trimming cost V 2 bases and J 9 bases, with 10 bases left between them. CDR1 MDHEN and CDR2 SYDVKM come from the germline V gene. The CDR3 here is CASSLRGSSYTF. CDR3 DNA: TGTGCCAGCAGTTTACGGGGGAGTAGCTACACCTTC.

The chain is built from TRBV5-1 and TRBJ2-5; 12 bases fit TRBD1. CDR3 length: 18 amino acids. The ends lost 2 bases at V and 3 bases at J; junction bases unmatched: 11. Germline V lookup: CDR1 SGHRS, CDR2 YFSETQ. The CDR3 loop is CASSFPGTGGRQKETQYF. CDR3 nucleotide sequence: TGCGCCAGCAGCTTCCCCGGGACAGGGGGCCGACAAAAAGAGACCCAGTACTTC.

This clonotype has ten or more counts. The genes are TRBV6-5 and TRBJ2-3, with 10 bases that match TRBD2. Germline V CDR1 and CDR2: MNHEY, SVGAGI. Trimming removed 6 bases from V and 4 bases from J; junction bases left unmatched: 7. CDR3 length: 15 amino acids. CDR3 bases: TGTGCCAGCAGGGCTGTGAGCGGGGGGGCAGATACGCAGTATTTT. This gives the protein CASRAVSGGADTQYF.

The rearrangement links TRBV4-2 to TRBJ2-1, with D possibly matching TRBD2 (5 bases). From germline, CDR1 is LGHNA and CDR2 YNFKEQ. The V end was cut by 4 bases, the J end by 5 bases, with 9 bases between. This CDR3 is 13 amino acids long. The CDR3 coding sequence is TGTGCCAGCAGCCGACCGAGGGACAATGAGCAGTTCTTC. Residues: CASSRPRDNEQFF.

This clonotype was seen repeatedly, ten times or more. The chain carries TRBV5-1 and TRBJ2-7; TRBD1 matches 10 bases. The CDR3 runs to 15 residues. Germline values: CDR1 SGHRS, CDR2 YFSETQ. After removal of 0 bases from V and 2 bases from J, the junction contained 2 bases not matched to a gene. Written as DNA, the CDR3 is TGCGCCAGCAGCTTGGGCGGGACAGGGGCCTACGAGCAGTACTTC. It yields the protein CASSLGGTGAYEQYF.

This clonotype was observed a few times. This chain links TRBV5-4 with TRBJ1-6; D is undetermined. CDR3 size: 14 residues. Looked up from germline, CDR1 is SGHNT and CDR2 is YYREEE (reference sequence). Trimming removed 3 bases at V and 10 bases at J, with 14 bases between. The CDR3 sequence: CASSYRALGSPLHF. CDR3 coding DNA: TGTGCCAGCAGCTACCGGGCTCTGGGGTCACCCCTCCACTTT.

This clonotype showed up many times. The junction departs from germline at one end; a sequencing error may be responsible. The CDR3, as DNA: TGTGCCAGCAGCCTACAGGGACCTGAAGCTTTCTTT. Amino acid sequence: CASSLQGPEAFF. V and J are TRBV5-1 and TRBJ1-1, with D tentatively TRBD1 (6 bases). This CDR3 region has 12 residues. Germline V gene lookup returns CDR1 SGHRS and CDR2 YFSETQ.